One and the same sample provided the 12 T cell receptor beta chains below, sequenced in a study of T cell changes during pregnancy in multiple sclerosis. Data came from immunoSEQ multiplex PCR; TCRdb stores just in-frame clones and leaves some out. This sample has 55,000 to 85,000 clones; just over 90% occur once, and the top ten carry around 1.4%. This specimen consisted of peripheral blood, obtained in the third trimester of pregnancy. These receptors were collected from a female donor with multiple sclerosis, enrolled in a pregnancy study.

This clone was counted once. CDR3 region: CASSYSQDGGDTQYF. In DNA, the CDR3 is TGTGCCAGCAGTTACTCCCAGGACGGGGGGGATACGCAGTATTTT. V gene TRBV6-5 combines with J gene TRBJ2-3; 7 bases are shared with TRBD2. Germline V gives CDR1 MNHEY, CDR2 SVGAGI. J gave up 6 bases and V 0 bases, and 6 bases lay outside the gene matches. CDR3 length: 15 amino acids.

The CDR3 loop reads CASSVSPGQGYEQYF. CDR3 nucleotide sequence: TGTGCCAGCAGCGTATCTCCGGGACAGGGCTACGAGCAGTACTTC. This rearrangement joins TRBV7-6 to TRBJ2-7, with 9 bases identical to TRBD1. The CDR3 length is 15 residues. Trimming cost V 5 bases and J 3 bases; bases outside gene matches: 8. The germline CDR1 and CDR2 sequences are SGHVS and FNYEAQ.

The V call is TRBV9, the J call TRBJ2-2; 8 bases agree with TRBD1. J was trimmed by 4 bases and V by 2 bases; bases with no gene match: 10. CDR3 size: 17 residues. Germline lookup yields CDR1 SGDLS and CDR2 YYNGEE. This CDR3 is CASSVGQGDVGTGELFF. As DNA, the CDR3 is TGTGCCAGCAGCGTCGGACAGGGCGATGTCGGCACCGGGGAGCTGTTTTTT.

The chain's CDR3 is CASSSGPDLNQPQHF. CDR3 in DNA: TGTGCCAGCAGCTCCGGACCGGACTTAAATCAGCCCCAGCATTTT. The chain has TRBV5-5 and TRBJ1-5, with D hard to call. Germline CDR1 reads SGHKS; CDR2 reads YYEKEE (reference sequence). There are 15 residues in the CDR3. Trimming pared 3 bases from V and 4 bases from J, leaving 14 bases between.

This clone was seen more than once but under ten times. The V gene is TRBV7-9, the J gene TRBJ1-3, with D maybe TRBD1 (5 bases). The germline V and J ends were trimmed by 5 bases and 2 bases, with 13 bases remaining between them. Germline V CDR1 and CDR2: SEHNR, FQNEAQ (reference sequence). This CDR3 is 15 amino acids long. In nucleotides, the CDR3 is TGTGCCAGCAGCGTAGGTTCAGGGACTGGAAACACCATATATTTT. Protein: CASSVGSGTGNTIYF.

The chain recombines TRBV6-6 with TRBJ1-1; maybe TRBD1 (5 bases). The V and J ends lost 7 bases and 7 bases respectively, with 22 bases between them. CDR1 MNHNY and CDR2 SVGAGI come from the germline V gene (reference sequence). The CDR3 has 15 residues. The DNA of the CDR3 is TGTGCCAGCAACGACACCCCCGGGGGATTGGTTGAAGCTTTCTTT. Translation gives CASNDTPGGLVEAFF.

V gene TRBV2 combines with J gene TRBJ2-1, with 11 bases identical to TRBD2. Per the germline V gene, CDR1 is SNHLY and CDR2 is FYNNEI. The CDR3 runs 17 residues. Trimming took 7 bases from V and 0 from J; bases not matched to a gene: 8. CDR3 in amino acids: CASKVAGGPSSYNEQFF. The CDR3 region has the DNA TGTGCCAGCAAGGTAGCGGGAGGGCCGAGCTCCTACAATGAGCAGTTCTTC.

This chain connects TRBV11-2 to TRBJ1-4, with unresolved D. The CDR3 loop spans 13 amino acids. Between the trimmed V and J ends, which lost 5 bases and 7 bases, there was a span of 11 bases. Germline CDR1 reads SGHAT; CDR2 reads FQNNGV. This chain's CDR3 is CASSGGVGEKLFF. For the CDR3, the DNA is TGTGCCAGCAGCGGAGGCGTGGGTGAAAAACTGTTTTTT.

This chain joins TRBV28 and TRBJ2-5; a possible D gene is TRBD2 (6 bases). The CDR3 sequence is 14 residues long. Trimming shortened V by 5 bases and J by 5 bases, and 15 bases separated the two germline ends. The germline V gene encodes CDR1 MDHEN and CDR2 SYDVKM. This chain's CDR3 is CASSDSTREETQYF. CDR3 DNA sequence: TGTGCCAGCAGTGACAGCACCCGGGAGGAGACCCAGTACTTC.

V gene TRBV7-7 combines with J gene TRBJ2-1; 10 nucleotides align to TRBD2. The CDR3 length is 15 residues. Losses at the gene ends were 3 bases for V and 5 bases for J; bases not matched to a gene: 4. The germline V gene encodes CDR1 SSHAT and CDR2 FNYEAQ (reference sequence). CDR3 DNA: TGTGCCAGCAGCTTTAGCGGGGGGACCCACAATGAGCAGTTCTTC. Protein product: CASSFSGGTHNEQFF.

CDR3 amino acids: CASSWVTSGNQETQYF. The DNA for the CDR3 is TGTGCCAGCAGCTGGGTGACTAGCGGAAACCAAGAGACCCAGTACTTC. The genes are TRBV7-2 and TRBJ2-5, with 9 bases identical to TRBD2. The trim removed 4 bases at V and 0 bases at J, leaving 6 bases unmatched. Germline lookup yields CDR1 SGHTA and CDR2 FQGNSA. The CDR3 has 16 amino acids.

This chain links TRBV6-1 with TRBJ2-7, with 14 bases identical to TRBD2. The CDR3 sequence is 15 residues long. V shed 6 bases and J 6 bases; nucleotides not matched to a gene: 7. Per the germline V gene, CDR1 is MNHNS and CDR2 is SASEGT. The CDR3 sequence: CASSDGTSGSREQYF. DNA for the CDR3: TGTGCCAGCAGCGACGGGACTAGCGGGAGTCGCGAGCAGTACTTC.